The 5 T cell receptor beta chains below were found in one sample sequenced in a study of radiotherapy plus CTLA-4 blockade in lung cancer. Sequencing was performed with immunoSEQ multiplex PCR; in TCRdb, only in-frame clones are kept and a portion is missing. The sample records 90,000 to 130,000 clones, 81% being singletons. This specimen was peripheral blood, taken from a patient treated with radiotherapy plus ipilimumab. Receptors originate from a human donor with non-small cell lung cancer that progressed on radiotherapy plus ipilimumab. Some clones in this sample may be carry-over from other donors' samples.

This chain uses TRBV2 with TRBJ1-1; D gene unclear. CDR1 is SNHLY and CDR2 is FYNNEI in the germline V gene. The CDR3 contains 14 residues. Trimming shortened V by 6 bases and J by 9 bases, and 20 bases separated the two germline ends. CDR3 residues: CASSAPPGNLKAFF. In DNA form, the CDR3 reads TGTGCCAGCAGCGCCCCGCCGGGGAACTTAAAAGCTTTCTTT.

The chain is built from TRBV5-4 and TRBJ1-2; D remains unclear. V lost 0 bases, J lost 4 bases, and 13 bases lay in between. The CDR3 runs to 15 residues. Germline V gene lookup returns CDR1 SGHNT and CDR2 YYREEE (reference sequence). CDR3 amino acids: CASSLVSPAGYGYTF. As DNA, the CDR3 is TGTGCCAGCAGCTTGGTCTCCCCAGCAGGCTATGGCTACACCTTC.

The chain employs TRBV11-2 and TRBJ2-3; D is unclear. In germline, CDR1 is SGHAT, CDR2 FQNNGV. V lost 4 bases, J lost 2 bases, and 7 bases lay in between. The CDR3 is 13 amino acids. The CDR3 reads CASSYDTTDTQYF. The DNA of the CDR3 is TGTGCCAGCAGCTACGACACCACAGATACGCAGTATTTT.

The CDR3 DNA is TGCGCCAGCAGCCAAGATGGGTGGGCAGGGCAGTACTTC. It yields the protein CASSQDGWAGQYF. The V and J genes are TRBV4-3 and TRBJ2-7; no clear D. Trimming left V 0 bases short and J 9 bases short, with 12 bases between. Per the germline V gene, CDR1 is LGHNA and CDR2 is YSLEER. This CDR3 has 13 residues.

The DNA for the CDR3 is TGTGCCAGCCAGGACAGGGAAGGAGGCTATGGCTACACCTTC. It is translated as CASQDREGGYGYTF. The chain links TRBV6-6 to TRBJ1-2; the match to TRBD1 covers 8 bases. Germline V CDR1 and CDR2: MNHNY, SVGAGI (reference sequence). The CDR3 sequence is 14 residues long. V shed 8 bases and J 4 bases; nucleotides not matched to a gene: 9.